One sample yielded the 7 T cell receptor beta chains listed below, sequenced in a study of T cell responses to AZD1222 COVID-19 vaccine. TCRdb's table, derived via immunoSEQ multiplex PCR, lists solely in-frame clones and lacks some. The data show 100,000 or so clones, with around 87% seen just once and more than 8.5% held by the top ten. The specimen was peripheral blood, collected 28 days after the second AZD1222 dose. Every receptor here comes from an adult who received the AZD1222 COVID-19 vaccine.

The chain has TRBV10-3 and TRBJ1-1; TRBD1 might be the D (5 bases). Germline CDR1 ENHRY, CDR2 SYGVKD. The CDR3 is 14 residues long. Trimming removed 4 bases at V and 1 base at J, with 10 bases between. The CDR3 DNA sequence: TGTGCCATCAGTGGGGGGATTCGGAACACTGAAGCTTTCTTT. Its translation is CAISGGIRNTEAFF.

The rearrangement links TRBV27 to TRBJ2-3, with TRBD2 matching 7 bases. Losses at the gene ends were 7 bases for V and 0 bases for J; bases not matched to a gene: 7. From germline, CDR1 is MNHEY and CDR2 SMNVEV (reference sequence). This CDR3 comprises 15 residues. The chain's CDR3 is CASTLRAGSTDTQYF. The CDR3 DNA follows: TGTGCCAGCACCCTGAGAGCGGGAAGCACAGATACGCAGTATTTT.

The V gene is TRBV11-2, the J gene TRBJ1-1; D unclear. Trimming removed 2 bases at V and 3 bases at J, with 10 bases between. CDR1 and CDR2 from the germline V gene are SGHAT and FQNNGV. This CDR3 region has 14 residues. The chain's CDR3 is CASSLRTWDTEAFF. As DNA, the CDR3 is TGTGCCAGCAGCTTACGTACGTGGGACACTGAAGCTTTCTTT.

V usage is TRBV19 and J usage is TRBJ2-7; D gene unclear. Trimming removed 0 bases at V and 3 bases at J, with 9 bases between. Germline V gene lookup returns CDR1 LNHDA and CDR2 SQIVND (reference sequence). The CDR3 is 14 residues long. The chain's CDR3 is CASSIDGEVYEQYF. DNA of the CDR3: TGTGCCAGTAGTATAGATGGAGAAGTCTACGAGCAGTACTTC.

V usage is TRBV7-9 and J usage is TRBJ1-1; tentative D call: TRBD1 (5 bases). The V and J ends lost 4 bases and 3 bases respectively, with 21 bases between them. Looked up from germline, CDR1 is SEHNR and CDR2 is FQNEAQ (reference sequence). This CDR3 is 17 amino acids long. As DNA, the CDR3 is TGTGCCAGCAGCTCCGACGGGGGAGACGCGTTTCACACTGAAGCTTTCTTT. Amino acid sequence: CASSSDGGDAFHTEAFF.

The chain links TRBV7-8 to TRBJ1-1; perhaps TRBD1 as D (5 bases). The CDR3 runs 14 residues. Per germline, CDR1 SGHVS and CDR2 FQNEAQ. The V end was cut by 3 bases, the J end by 1 base, with 9 bases between. The CDR3 is CASSFGGTNTEAFF. DNA of the CDR3: TGTGCCAGCAGCTTTGGGGGTACGAACACTGAAGCTTTCTTT.

The chain carries TRBV5-1 and TRBJ2-7, with 7 bases matching TRBD1. This CDR3 has 14 amino acids. Germline CDR1 reads SGHRS; CDR2 reads YFSETQ. V shed 4 bases, J shed 2 bases, and the junction held 6 bases outside the gene matches. The DNA of the CDR3 is TGCGCCAGCAGCAGGACAGGAATTCCCTACGAGCAGTACTTC. Translated: CASSRTGIPYEQYF.